A selection of T cell receptor beta chains follows, all from one sample in a study of blood T cell repertoires in COVID-19. Generated by immunoSEQ multiplex PCR, the TCRdb table keeps only in-frame clones and is missing some. The repertoire holds around 110,000 clones, with approximately 80% as singletons. The specimen sequenced was peripheral blood. The receptors here all came from a man older than 75 with COVID-19, enrolled during active disease. CDR3s leave out the opening cysteine and the closing phenylalanine or tryptophan. Clone size is not always given. Where it is, it says once, few, many or a class for expanded clones.

CDR3aa,j_gene,v_gene,abundance
ASSQGAEQF,TRBJ2-1,TRBV3-1/TRBV3-2,once
ASRRADTQY,TRBJ2-3,TRBV30,NA
ASSQDLDSTTGELF,TRBJ2-2,TRBV3-1/TRBV3-2,NA
ASSWGGSRYEQY,TRBJ2-7,TRBV3-1/TRBV3-2,few
ASSSIGSSGSQETQY,TRBJ2-5,TRBV28,NA
ASSTPWTANTGELF,TRBJ2-2,TRBV28,few
ASSPRDRGFMAF,TRBJ1-1,TRBV6-5,NA
ASSSGTASGYT,TRBJ1-2,TRBV7-3,NA
ASSSAFSTDTQY,TRBJ2-3,TRBV6-5,few
ASSAPQREGSYNEQF,TRBJ2-1,TRBV28,NA
ASSLEGGDYGYT,TRBJ1-2,TRBV27,once
ASSPRGGVYQETQY,TRBJ2-5,TRBV18,NA
ASSPGTGETQY,TRBJ2-5,TRBV18,NA
ASIEGGSKADTQY,TRBJ2-3,TRBV6-5,NA
ASSEESDNEQF,TRBJ2-1,TRBV6-1,NA
ASSKALYGELF,TRBJ2-2,TRBV21-1,NA
ASSARDFQETQY,TRBJ2-5,TRBV9,NA
ASSLGAAMDQPQH,TRBJ1-5,TRBV5-5,once
ASSEWVAGDSTGELF,TRBJ2-2,TRBV10-2,NA
ASRQIPYEQY,TRBJ2-7,TRBV27,NA
ASTVAGPAYNEQF,TRBJ2-1,TRBV21-1,NA
ASSLRLAATGELF,TRBJ2-2,TRBV6-5,NA
ASSQSIGEAQY,TRBJ2-5,TRBV16,NA
ASIPGGNIQY,TRBJ2-4,TRBV2,NA
ASSQYARRLETQY,TRBJ2-5,TRBV27,NA
ASSRLAQGNYGYT,TRBJ1-2,TRBV4-1,NA
ASSVGAALAGAYEQY,TRBJ2-7,TRBV5-1,NA
ASINSPTGELF,TRBJ2-2,TRBV19,NA
ASSQTGRNQPQH,TRBJ1-5,TRBV7-9,NA
ASIRIGANYGYT,TRBJ1-2,TRBV6-5,few
ATSKSGTSNEKLF,TRBJ1-4,TRBV15,NA
ASSSSTGKETQY,TRBJ2-5,TRBV9,few
SVEFRGGRRETQY,TRBJ2-5,TRBV29-1,NA
ASSQPSGRSIQY,TRBJ2-4,TRBV4-1,NA
AISDTSGAAYNEQF,TRBJ2-1,TRBV10-3,NA
ASSLGRASGRGYEQY,TRBJ2-7,TRBV7-8,NA
ASSDGGAGDPYEQY,TRBJ2-7,TRBV25-1,NA
ASSYSLAQSYNEQF,TRBJ2-1,TRBV6-6,NA
ASSGGTVNNSPLH,TRBJ1-6,TRBV5-6,few
ASSPSSGGNYEQF,TRBJ2-1,TRBV11-2,once
ASSQGRRGSNQPQH,TRBJ1-5,TRBV3-1/TRBV3-2,NA
ASISALARYGYT,TRBJ1-2,TRBV2,few
ASSTQGGTDTQY,TRBJ2-3,TRBV18,once
ASSHPGQGRERAEAF,TRBJ1-1,TRBV7-8,NA
ASTERDTSTEAF,TRBJ1-1,TRBV6-5,NA
ASSSLRPELAGWVGTGELF,TRBJ2-2,TRBV28,NA
ASSLGQGARRTDTQY,TRBJ2-3,TRBV11-2,NA
ASRLLAGEAGELF,TRBJ2-2,TRBV5-1,NA
ASSRLGGRNTGELF,TRBJ2-2,TRBV7-3,few
ASSFGTSDTDTQY,TRBJ2-3,TRBV7-2,once
ASSLQGTYGYT,TRBJ1-2,TRBV28,NA
ASSKEDFLQETQY,TRBJ2-5,TRBV3-1/TRBV3-2,once
ASSYPPSGEGEQY,TRBJ2-7,TRBV6-5,NA
ASSEDPGLAGGDEQY,TRBJ2-7,TRBV5-1,few
ASSFAGGLHEQY,TRBJ2-7,TRBV7-2,NA
ASSYGLAGTGELF,TRBJ2-2,TRBV6-2/TRBV6-3,NA
ASSLEGGGEQY,TRBJ2-7,TRBV5-1,NA
ASSLLTGTLDQHGYT,TRBJ1-2,TRBV28,NA